This T cell receptor (beta chain) was recovered during a study of T cells in Graves' hyperthyroidism and ophthalmopathy (dated by TCRdb to the late 2010s). With regard to the full study: Peripheral blood was sampled at the time of initial diagnosis, prior to any treatment. In six Graves' hyperthyroidism patients, the study also compared T-cell repertoires from thyroid tissue with T-cell repertoires from blood. Whether ophthalmopathy could be predicted prospectively was tested in an independent validation cohort made up of under 20 hyperthyroidism patients plus 17 patients who later progressed to ophthalmopathy. To identify TCR V-J signatures that set the groups apart, the researchers used a discovery cohort of about a hundred patients, made up of roughly 45 with Graves' ophthalmopathy and some 55 with stable Graves' hyperthyroidism. The paper describes TCR Vbeta CDR3 sequencing of 135 peripheral blood samples, made up of approximately 40 ophthalmopathy patients, over 70 hyperthyroidism patients and some 17 progressor patients. Following sampling, methimazole starting at 30 mg daily was given to hyperthyroidism patients, and high-dose intravenous methylprednisolone was given to ophthalmopathy patients. For training and testing, the approximately 92 patients in the discovery cohort were randomly divided in a 7:3 ratio.

The TCR beta CDR3 regions were amplified from the RNA transcripts. For the first round of RT-PCR on the TCR CDR3, the HTBI primer set was used together with the Qiagen OneStep RT-PCR kit. The libraries were constructed in a second round of multiplex PCR and then size-selected and purified. The libraries were sequenced on an Illumina HiSeq2000 using paired-end 100 bp reads. In the original analysis: Raw data were processed with SOAPnuke, discarding reads with adapters, uncalled bases, mean Phred below 15, or no exact constant-primer or identifier match. High-quality paired reads were merged with COPE v1.2.5, and unique nucleotide sequences were defined as clonotypes. Clonotypes were aligned to IMGT TRBV, TRBD and TRBJ reference segments using MiTCR v1.1. Only V-J combinations with frequency above 0.0001, covering about 99% of repertoires, were analysed. The TCS score was defined as F50 (clonal expansion) divided by E x V (chaos), with BLOSUM62-based TCRdist calculated between CDR3 peptides within each V-J. Welch's t-statistics and random forest reduced fewer than 600 V-J features to roughly 13, which were used in a naive Bayes classifier (R e1071). TCRdb reprocessing: public reads trimmed at Q25 with fastp, clones called with MiXCR, in-frame beta chains kept. Each entry merges the rows of one CDR3 protein and shows their most common DNA and genes. What appears here as the V and J calls and clone size reflects TCRdb's work, not the paper's. For this sample the table gives around 350,000 distinct CDR3 sequences, of which 19% were detected only once. 3.5% to 4% of the sample rests with the top ten.

Deletion took 0 bases off V and 5 bases off J, with a span of 5 bases between the germline ends. CDR1 and CDR2, looked up from the germline V gene, are SGDLS and YYNGEE. Taken from cysteine to phenylalanine, the CDR3 has 13 residues. Here the CDR3 DNA is all that survives: 39 bases in frame from base 1. Beyond this particular receptor, the publication reports: In validation, progression to ophthalmopathy was predicted by the model with roughly 69% sensitivity and approximately 78% specificity, a median of approximately 6.5 months before onset. No statistical method was used to fix the sample size in advance, and group allocation was not hidden from the investigators. Ophthalmopathy was separated from stable hyperthyroidism by a 13 V-J signature model, with around 88% sensitivity and about 81% specificity obtained in cross-validation and 80%/75% obtained in testing. Most expanded thyroid clonotypes (frequency above 0.001) were also found in blood, which suggests that blood repertoires may mirror thyroid immune responses.

In the case of this clonotype: Which antigen it targets is not known. Per-nucleotide qualities are absent, and no much larger clonotype sits a single base away.

Graves' hyperthyroidism was defined as stable when no progression to ophthalmopathy occurred over 18 months of follow-up. Hyperthyroidism patients were newly diagnosed, with disease duration under 2 months, and aged 18 to 65 years. Any patient with an uncontrolled infection, another autoimmune disease, pregnancy or lactation was excluded. Diagnoses were established on the basis of clinical symptoms, serum thyroxine and TRAb, thyroid ultrasound, and orbital computed tomography. Ficoll-Paque density gradient centrifugation was used to isolate PBMCs from around 9.1 ml of fresh peripheral blood. Trizol reagent was used to extract total RNA, and RNA quality was then checked on an Agilent 2100 Bioanalyzer.

The sample consisted of blood. The source of this sequence is a woman between 18 and 29 years old with Graves' hyperthyroidism. The V and J segments used are TRBV9 and TRBJ2-2; the D gene is not confidently resolved. The CDR3 protein sequence reads: CASSVVSTGELFF. In nucleotides, the sequence is TGTGCCAGCAGCGTAGTGAGTACCGGGGAGCTGTTTTTT.